The clone carrying this T cell receptor (beta chain) was seen more than once but under ten times. Antigen unknown. The germline and genes are mouse ones. Read coverage stops 4 residues before the CDR3 terminus; the germline J gene supplies the remainder. The record originates from a study of CD8+ T cells in alopecia areata. Looking at the study overall: The approximately 6-11-week-old female C3H/HeJ mice were given skin taken from approximately 6-12-month-old C3H/HeJ graft donors that had spontaneous alopecia. Study-level findings and limits: In scalp samples, resident alphabeta T cells of normal skin are also sequenced. Against the mouse data, patients shared TCRs less clearly, possibly for HLA reasons. Lesional scalp, especially alopecia totalis/universalis, showed higher clonality than normal scalp.

Germline V gives CDR1 NNHDY, CDR2 SYVADS. Trimming pared 0 bases from V and 4 bases from J, leaving 13 bases between. The CDR3 has 15 amino acids. As the sequencing template, cDNA was produced by extracting RNA and reverse transcribing it. The protocol was immunoSEQ multiplex PCR, while the TCRdb copy is restricted to in-frame clones and leaves out a portion. This table holds about 110,000 clones with no singletons; the top ten claim around a fifth. This sequence joins TRBV13-3 and TRBJ1-2, with D perhaps TRBD1 (5 bases). This clonotype was sampled from a C3H/HeJ mouse with alopecia areata. Mouse strain MHC haplotype: H2-k. Sequences were obtained from lesional skin. The CDR3 reads CASSDAQGRGSDYTF. The sequenced part of the CDR3 DNA is TGTGCCAGCAGTGATGCGCAGGGTAGAGGCTCC.